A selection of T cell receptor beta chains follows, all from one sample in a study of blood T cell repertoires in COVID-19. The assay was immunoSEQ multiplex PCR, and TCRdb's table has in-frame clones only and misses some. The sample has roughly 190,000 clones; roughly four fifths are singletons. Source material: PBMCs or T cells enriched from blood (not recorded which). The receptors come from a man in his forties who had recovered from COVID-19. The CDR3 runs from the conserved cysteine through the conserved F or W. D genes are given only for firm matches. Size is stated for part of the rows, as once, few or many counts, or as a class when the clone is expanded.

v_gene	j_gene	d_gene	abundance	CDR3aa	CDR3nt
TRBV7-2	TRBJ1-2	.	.	CASSLQGRSYGYTF	TGTGCCAGCAGCTTACAGGGTAGGAGCTATGGCTACACCTTC
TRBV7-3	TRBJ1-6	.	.	CASSLTGGAHGPNSPLHF	TGTGCCAGCAGCTTAACGGGAGGGGCTCACGGACCGAATTCACCCCTCCACTTT
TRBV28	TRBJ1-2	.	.	CASSLGAGIGYTF	TGTGCCAGCAGCCTTGGGGCAGGGATTGGCTACACCTTC
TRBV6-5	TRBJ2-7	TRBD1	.	CASRPWTGETYEQYF	TGTGCCAGCAGACCTTGGACAGGGGAAACCTACGAGCAGTACTTC
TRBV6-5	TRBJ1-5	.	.	CASTSGTYSNQPQHF	TGTGCCAGCACCTCCGGGACATATAGCAATCAGCCCCAGCATTTT
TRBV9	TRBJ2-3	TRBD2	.	CASSGPPSASGGTRDTQYF	TGTGCCAGCAGCGGTCCCCCCTCCGCTAGCGGGGGCACCAGAGATACGCAGTATTTT
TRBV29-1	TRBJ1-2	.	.	CSVGGRVPRHGYTF	TGCAGCGTCGGAGGGAGGGTCCCGAGACATGGCTACACCTTC
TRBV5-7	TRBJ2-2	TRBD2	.	CASLLAGANTGELFF	TGTGCCAGCCTTTTGGCGGGAGCGAACACCGGGGAGCTGTTTTTT
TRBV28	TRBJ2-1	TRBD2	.	CASSSSGRGSYNEQFF	TGTGCCAGCAGTTCAAGCGGGAGAGGCTCCTACAATGAGCAGTTCTTC
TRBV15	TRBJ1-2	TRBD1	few	CATSRRDRGQGYTF	TGTGCCACCAGCAGACGGGACAGGGGGCAAGGCTACACCTTC
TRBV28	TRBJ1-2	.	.	CASSTGLGYTF	TGTGCCAGCAGTACAGGGCTCGGCTACACCTTC
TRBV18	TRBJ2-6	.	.	CASSPLSRSGANVLTF	TGTGCCAGCTCACCACTTTCGCGTTCTGGGGCCAACGTCCTGACTTTC
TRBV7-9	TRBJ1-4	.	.	CASSRGQIEKLFF	TGTGCCAGCAGCCGAGGACAGATTGAAAAACTGTTTTTT
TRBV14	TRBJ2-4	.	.	CASSQVASSGQYF	TGTGCCAGCAGCCAGGTAGCAAGTTCTGGGCAGTACTTC
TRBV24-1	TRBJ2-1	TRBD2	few	CATSDLGLEEFF	TGTGCCACCAGTGATTTGGGACTAGAGGAGTTCTTC
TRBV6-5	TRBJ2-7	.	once	CASSYGGLDRYEQYF	TGTGCCAGCAGTTACGGCGGGCTGGACCGCTACGAGCAGTACTTC
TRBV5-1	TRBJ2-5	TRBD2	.	CASSWTGRTETQYF	TGCGCCAGCAGCTGGACCGGGAGGACGGAGACCCAGTACTTC
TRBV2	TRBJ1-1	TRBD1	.	CASSADRGQVTEAFF	TGTGCCAGCAGTGCGGACAGGGGGCAGGTCACTGAAGCTTTCTTT
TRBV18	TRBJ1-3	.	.	CASSPTDSLNTIYF	TGTGCCAGCTCACCGACGGACAGTCTAAACACCATATATTTT
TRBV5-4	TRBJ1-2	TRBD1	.	CASSGLEAGGLYYGYTF	TGTGCCAGCAGCGGACTGGAGGCAGGGGGCCTGTACTATGGCTACACCTTC
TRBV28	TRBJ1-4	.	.	CASSPQEEKLFF	TGTGCCAGCAGTCCACAAGAAGAAAAACTGTTTTTT
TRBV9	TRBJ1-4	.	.	CASSVGQEGEKLFF	TGTGCCAGCAGCGTAGGGCAGGAGGGTGAAAAACTGTTTTTT